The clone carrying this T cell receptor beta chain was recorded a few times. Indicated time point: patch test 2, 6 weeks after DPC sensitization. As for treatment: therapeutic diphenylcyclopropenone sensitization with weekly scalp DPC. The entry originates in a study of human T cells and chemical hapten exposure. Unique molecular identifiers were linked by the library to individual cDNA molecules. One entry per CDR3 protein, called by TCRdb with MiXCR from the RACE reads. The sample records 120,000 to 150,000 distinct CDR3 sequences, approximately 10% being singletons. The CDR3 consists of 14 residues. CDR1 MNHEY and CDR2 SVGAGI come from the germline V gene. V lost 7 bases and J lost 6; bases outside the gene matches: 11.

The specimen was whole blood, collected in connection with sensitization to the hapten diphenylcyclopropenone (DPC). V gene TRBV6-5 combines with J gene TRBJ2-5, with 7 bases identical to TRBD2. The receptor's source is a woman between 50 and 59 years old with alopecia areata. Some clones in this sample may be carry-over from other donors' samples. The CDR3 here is CASTPRGGTQTQYF. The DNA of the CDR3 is TGTGCCAGCACCCCTCGCGGGGGAACCCAGACCCAGTACTTC.